This T cell receptor beta chain is from a study of blood T cell repertoires in COVID-19. The cohort comprised adults aged roughly 18 to 100 years residing in 20 to 30 US areas. Participant reports of clinical history set cohort assignment. Exposed participants encountered a COVID-19 case during the 2 weeks preceding study entry. Authors' methods: Estimates of nucleated cell counts were drawn from the amplification of reference gene primers. The protocol was immunoSEQ multiplex PCR, while the TCRdb copy is restricted to in-frame clones and leaves out a portion. The D gene and trimming were derived from the DNA, and the V and J assignments and clone size from that table. The table lists about 430,000 clones, nearly 90% of them singletons. Germline loops: CDR1 SGHAT, CDR2 FQNNGV. The CDR3 has 17 amino acids. The V segment lost 4 bases and the J segment 0 bases; nucleotides outside the gene matches: 8.

V and J are TRBV11-2 and TRBJ2-2, with 7 positions matching TRBD1. The sequenced material came from PBMCs or T cells enriched from blood (not recorded which). This clonotype was sampled from a young woman who had been exposed to COVID-19. The DNA of the CDR3 is TGTGCCAGCAGCTCGATTCCAGGGGGAACGAACACCGGGGAGCTGTTTTTT. Translating gives CASSSIPGGTNTGELFF.